This TCR beta chain was profiled in a study of regulatory T cells in long-lasting Graves disease. CDR1 is DFQATT and CDR2 is SNEGSKA in the germline V gene (reference sequence). The junction had 12 bases not matched to a gene; V was cut back by 7 bases and J by 6 bases. The CDR3 totals 15 residues. Noted time point: newly diagnosed GD, antithyroid drugs for less than 3 months. From RNA extracted from PBMCs, the TCR library was made. iRepertoire HTBI primers and Arm-PCR of CDR3 regions built TCR beta libraries. TCRdb itself ran the multiplex PCR reads through MiXCR, one entry per CDR3 protein. The sample includes about 540,000 distinct CDR3 sequences, roughly 14% seen only once; the top ten take roughly a tenth. This sample was shared with a second study, whose subject was T cells in Graves' hyperthyroidism and ophthalmopathy.

This material consisted of peripheral blood mononuclear cells (PBMCs), taken at new diagnosis, from a patient treated with antithyroid drugs. The source of this sequence is a man aged 25-40 years with Graves disease. This chain links TRBV20-1 with TRBJ2-2, with 9 nucleotides matching TRBD1. CDR3: CSGTYRQGGAGELFF. The CDR3 DNA reads TGCAGTGGCACATACCGACAGGGGGGAGCCGGGGAGCTGTTTTTT.